This T cell receptor beta chain was sequenced for a study of T-cell reconstitution after alpha-beta-depleted transplantation in children. Study-wide results and caveats: After transplant, at about two months, alpha-beta T cells were reportedly derived from several hundred expanded graft clones. Elevated TCRbeta diversity at day 60 was traced, in some patients, to surviving recipient T cells and thymic progenitors. By one year post-transplant, T-cell counts and diversity largely arose from T cells that were newly produced.

This clonotype was seen repeatedly, ten times or more. Its antigen is currently unknown. Germline V gene sequence: CDR1 SGHTA, CDR2 FQGTGA. CDR3 length: 16 amino acids. J gave up 2 bases and V 8 bases, and 3 bases lay outside the gene matches. Preparation of the TCRbeta library used unique molecular identifiers. One entry per CDR3 protein, called by TCRdb with MiXCR from the PCR reads. The data show about 300,000 distinct CDR3 sequences, with approximately 7.3% seen just once and over 7.5% held by the top ten. This receptor was obtained from a female patient aged 2-15 years who had a stem cell transplant for Fanconi anemia, so the T cells may come from the graft donor. Sequenced here: peripheral blood, sampled 360 days after TCRalphabeta/CD19-depleted stem cell transplant. The V call is TRBV7-3, the J call TRBJ2-1; the match to TRBD2 covers 16 bases. CDR3 sequence: CASGTSGGATYNEQFF. The CDR3 nucleotides are TGTGCCAGCGGGACTAGCGGGGGGGCGACCTACAATGAGCAGTTCTTC.